The clone carrying this T cell receptor (beta chain) was found many times. The antigen is undetermined. Reasons for excluding patients were uncontrolled infection, other autoimmune disease, pregnancy or lactation. Each diagnosis drew on symptoms, thyroxine, TRAb, thyroid ultrasound and orbital computed tomography findings. This entry comes from a study of T cells in Graves' hyperthyroidism and ophthalmopathy. Study-level findings and limits: Most thyroid clonotypes with frequency above 0.001 were detected in blood. In the analysis, a 13 V-J model separated ophthalmopathy from stable hyperthyroidism.

Amplification of TCR beta CDR3 regions used RNA as the template. An initial round of RT-PCR targeting the TCR CDR3 relied on the HTBI primer set. TCRdb ran MiXCR on the multiplex PCR reads and lists one entry per CDR3 protein. The data contain some 370,000 distinct CDR3 sequences, roughly an eighth of them singletons. Trimming stripped 1 base from V and 6 bases from J, with 7 bases between. Germline V gene lookup returns CDR1 MDHEN and CDR2 SYDVKM. This CDR3 comprises 12 residues. Sequencing input: blood. The receptor comes from a man aged 50 to 59 with Graves' ophthalmopathy. The chain carries TRBV28 and TRBJ2-7; D ambiguous. CDR3 sequence: CASSLSPCEQYF. In DNA, the CDR3 is TGTGCCAGCAGTTTATCCCCATGCGAGCAGTACTTC.